Reported below is one T cell receptor (beta chain). The CDR3 runs 14 residues. Looked up from germline, CDR1 is MNHEY and CDR2 is SVGAGI. V was shortened by 6 bases and J by 3 bases, with 15 bases between the two germline ends. This sample is drawn from a study of cytomegalovirus exposure and HLA in healthy donors. Both 60 Vbeta primers and 13 Jbeta primers went into the PCR. The repertoire was sequenced with immunoSEQ multiplex PCR; TCRdb's copy has only in-frame clones and lacks some. The table shows about 140,000 clones, with roughly 81% occurring only once. This receptor was taken from a female donor in good health and CMV-seronegative. The V call is TRBV6-5, the J call TRBJ2-7, with a tentative D call TRBD2 (5 bases). The sequenced sample was PBMCs. The CDR3 protein is CASSPGLVNYEQYF. For the CDR3, the DNA is TGTGCCAGCAGCCCCGGACTGGTGAACTACGAGCAGTACTTC.